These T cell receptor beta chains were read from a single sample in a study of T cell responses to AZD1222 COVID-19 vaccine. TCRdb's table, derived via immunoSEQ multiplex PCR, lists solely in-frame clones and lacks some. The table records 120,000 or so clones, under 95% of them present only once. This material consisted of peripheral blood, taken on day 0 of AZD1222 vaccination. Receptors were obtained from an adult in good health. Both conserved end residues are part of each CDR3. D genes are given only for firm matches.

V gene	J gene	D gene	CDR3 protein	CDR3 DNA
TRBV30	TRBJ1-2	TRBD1	CAWSVQGAGYGYTF	TGTGCCTGGAGTGTACAGGGGGCAGGCTATGGCTACACCTTC
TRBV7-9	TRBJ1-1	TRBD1	CASSLTAGQGRTEAFF	TGTGCCAGCAGCTTAACAGCGGGACAGGGGAGGACTGAAGCTTTCTTT
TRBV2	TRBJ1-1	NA	CASSEYIGEAFF	TGTGCCAGCAGTGAGTATATCGGTGAAGCTTTCTTT
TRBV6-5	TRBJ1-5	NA	CASSLMQGLNQPQHF	TGTGCCAGCAGTTTGATGCAGGGCCTTAATCAGCCCCAGCATTTT
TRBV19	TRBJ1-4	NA	CASSPTLNEKLFF	TGTGCCAGTAGTCCAACCCTGAATGAAAAACTGTTTTTT
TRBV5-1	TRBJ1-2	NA	CASSPTQGYGYTF	TGCGCCAGCAGCCCGACACAGGGATATGGCTACACCTTC
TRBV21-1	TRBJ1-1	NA	CASSKKEGQGQGGTEAFF	TGTGCCAGCAGCAAAAAGGAGGGCCAAGGCCAGGGGGGCACTGAAGCTTTCTTT
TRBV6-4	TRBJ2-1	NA	CASSDSAGKFYNEQFF	TGTGCCAGCAGTGACTCGGCAGGGAAGTTCTACAATGAGCAGTTCTTC
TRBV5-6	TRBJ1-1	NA	CASSFRVTVNTEAFF	TGTGCCAGCAGCTTCCGGGTAACGGTGAACACTGAAGCTTTCTTT
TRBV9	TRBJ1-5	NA	CASSGGGGQPQHF	TGTGCCAGCAGCGGAGGGGGGGGTCAGCCCCAGCATTTT
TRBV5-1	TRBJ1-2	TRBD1	CASSFIKGQGGHGYTF	TGCGCCAGCAGCTTCATAAAGGGACAGGGAGGTCATGGCTACACCTTC
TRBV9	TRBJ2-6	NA	CASSGGPGGANVLTF	TGTGCCAGCAGCGGCGGACCGGGTGGGGCCAACGTCCTGACTTTC
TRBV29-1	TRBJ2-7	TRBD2	CSVAQVAGDGEQYF	TGCAGCGTAGCCCAGGTAGCGGGAGACGGCGAGCAGTACTTC
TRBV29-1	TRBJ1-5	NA	CSVGSQPQHF	TGCAGCGTTGGCAGTCAGCCCCAGCATTTT
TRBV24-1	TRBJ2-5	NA	CATSDVNPRQETQYF	TGTGCCACCAGTGATGTGAACCCCCGCCAAGAGACCCAGTACTTC
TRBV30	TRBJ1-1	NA	CAWKAGMNTEAFF	TGTGCCTGGAAAGCGGGGATGAACACTGAAGCTTTCTTT